The rows below give T cell receptor beta chains drawn from one sample of a study of cytomegalovirus exposure and HLA in healthy donors. Measured with immunoSEQ multiplex PCR; TCRdb has only the in-frame clones, and not every one. Here the sample spans 150,000 to 200,000 clones, 60% to 80% being singletons. The sequencing sample was made of PBMCs. These receptors were collected from a male donor in good health and CMV-seronegative. Each CDR3 is given with its conserved first and last residue. The order of the fields is J gene, D gene, V gene, clone size, CDR3 DNA, CDR3 protein. A D gene is named only where the DNA matches it firmly. The size field is filled for only some rows; it gives once, few, many or a size class.

>TRBJ2-3|TRBD2|TRBV19|.
TGTGCCAGTAGTATTACTAGCGGGAGCACAGATACGCAGTATTTT
CASSITSGSTDTQYF
>TRBJ1-1|.|TRBV11-1|.
TGTGCCAGCAGGCCAGGGGATTTGAACACTGAAGCTTTCTTT
CASRPGDLNTEAFF
>TRBJ2-3|.|TRBV7-9|few
TGTGCCAGCAGCTTAGTTACTTGGAGGGGCACAGATACGCAGTATTTT
CASSLVTWRGTDTQYF
>TRBJ2-1|.|TRBV5-4|.
TGTGCCAGCAGTATGACGGGAAATGAGCAGTTCTTC
CASSMTGNEQFF
>TRBJ2-5|TRBD2|TRBV5-1|.
TGCGCCAGCAGCCCGGACTTAGCGGGATCGGAGACCCAGTACTTC
CASSPDLAGSETQYF
>TRBJ2-7|TRBD2|TRBV7-2|.
TGTGCCAGCAGCCTAGCTTTCCCGGGGGGGAGGTACTCCTACGAGCAGTACTTC
CASSLAFPGGRYSYEQYF
>TRBJ1-2|TRBD1|TRBV2|.
TGTGCCAGCAGTGACTCGACAGGGATCGGTGGCTACACCTTC
CASSDSTGIGGYTF
>TRBJ1-5|.|TRBV28|.
TGTGCCAGCAGTACTCACGGGAATAGCAATCAGCCCCAGCATTTT
CASSTHGNSNQPQHF
>TRBJ2-1|TRBD2|TRBV5-1|once
TGCGCCAGCAGCCCGATAGCGGGCAGCTCCTACAATGAGCAGTTCTTC
CASSPIAGSSYNEQFF
>TRBJ2-2|.|TRBV7-2|.
TGTGCCAGCAGCCTCACAGGGATCACCGGGGAGCTGTTTTTT
CASSLTGITGELFF
>TRBJ1-1|.|TRBV4-2|.
TGTGCCAGCAGCCAAGATGCCGGCGGGGCCACTGAAGCTTTCTTT
CASSQDAGGATEAFF
>TRBJ2-1|.|TRBV27|.
TGTGCCAGCAGTTTCGCGGCGGGGAACAATGGGCAGTTCTTC
CASSFAAGNNGQFF
>TRBJ2-5|.|TRBV4-3|.
TGCGCCAGCAGCCAAGATGTGAGGGGGGAGACCCAGTACTTC
CASSQDVRGETQYF
>TRBJ1-3|.|TRBV19|.
TGTGCCAGTAGTATGAGCACAGGGAGTGTAACCGGTGGAAACACCATATATTTT
CASSMSTGSVTGGNTIYF
>TRBJ1-6|.|TRBV19|.
TGTGCCAGTAGTATAGGTCGGTCACCCCTCCACTTT
CASSIGRSPLHF
>TRBJ1-1|.|TRBV18|.
TGTGCCAGCTCATACGGGGACACTGAAGCTTTCTTT
CASSYGDTEAFF
>TRBJ1-5|TRBD1|TRBV5-6|.
TGTGCCAGCAGCTTGGGACAGGGGGGCAATCAGCCCCAGCATTTT
CASSLGQGGNQPQHF
>TRBJ1-1|TRBD1|TRBV30|.
TGTGCCTGGAGGGGACAGGGGTTCCGGAACACTGAAGCTTTCTTT
CAWRGQGFRNTEAFF
>TRBJ1-6|.|TRBV7-3|.
TGTGCCAGCAGCTTATTAGGGGTCCATAATTCACCCCTCCACTTT
CASSLLGVHNSPLHF
>TRBJ1-4|.|TRBV7-6|.
TGTGCCAGCAGCTTACGAACAGGGAATGAAAAACTGTTTTTT
CASSLRTGNEKLFF
>TRBJ2-2|TRBD2|TRBV5-1|.
TGCGCCAGCAGCCCGACTAGCGGGGGCACCGGGGAGCTGTTTTTT
CASSPTSGGTGELFF
>TRBJ2-2|.|TRBV7-3|.
TGTGCCAGCAGCTTAGTGCCCAGTTCCACCGGGGAGCTGTTTTTT
CASSLVPSSTGELFF
>TRBJ1-3|TRBD1|TRBV7-2|.
TGTGCCAGCAGCTTGACAGGGTTTCCAAACACCATATATTTT
CASSLTGFPNTIYF
>TRBJ2-7|.|TRBV4-3|.
TGCGCCAGCAGCCTGACTGGGTCCGTCTCCTACGAGCAGTACTTC
CASSLTGSVSYEQYF
>TRBJ2-7|.|TRBV10-1|.
TGCGCCAGCCTTTGGGTGACAGGAATCTATTACGAGCAGTACTTC
CASLWVTGIYYEQYF
>TRBJ2-7|.|TRBV2|.
TGTGCCAGCAGTGAAGGAGGAAAGGTGTACGAGCAGTACTTC
CASSEGGKVYEQYF
>TRBJ2-7|TRBD1|TRBV25-1|.
TGTGCCAGCAGTGACCCCGGACAGGGGTTCTACGAGCAGTACTTC
CASSDPGQGFYEQYF
>TRBJ2-7|TRBD1|TRBV18|.
TGTGCCAGCTCACCCGGCTCTGCAGGGGGCAGCTACGAGCAGTACTTC
CASSPGSAGGSYEQYF
>TRBJ2-3|TRBD1|TRBV4-1|.
TGCGCCAGCAGCCAAGGGTCAGGGGGCCGAGGGGAGGATACGCAGTATTTT
CASSQGSGGRGEDTQYF
>TRBJ2-7|TRBD1|TRBV4-1|once
TGCGCCAGCAGCCAAAACCCCTCGGACAGGACAGGGGAGCAGTACTTC
CASSQNPSDRTGEQYF
>TRBJ2-7|TRBD1|TRBV10-1|.
TGCGCCAGCAGTGAGCGCCCGGGACAGTGTTACGAGCAGTACTTC
CASSERPGQCYEQYF
>TRBJ2-2|TRBD2|TRBV7-8|.
TGTGCCAGCAGATACCCTAGCGGGAGAAGGACCGGGGAGCTGTTTTTT
CASRYPSGRRTGELFF
>TRBJ2-7|TRBD2|TRBV28|.
TGTGCCAGCAGGGAGTTGGCTAGCGGAGGGGAGTACTTC
CASRELASGGEYF
>TRBJ1-1|.|TRBV9|.
TGTGCCAGCAGCGCGGAGACAGGTTTCGGCACTGAAGCTTTCTTT
CASSAETGFGTEAFF
>TRBJ2-7|TRBD1|TRBV4-1|.
TGCGCCAGCAGGGGACAGGGGGTCGAGCAGTACTTC
CASRGQGVEQYF
>TRBJ2-7|.|TRBV7-3|.
TGTGCCAGCAGCCCCCAACAGGGTCCTATTTACGAGCAGTACTTC
CASSPQQGPIYEQYF
>TRBJ1-1|.|TRBV2|.
TGTGCCGGCAGTGTCCGGGTGAGCCCTGAAGCTTTCTTT
CAGSVRVSPEAFF
>TRBJ1-4|TRBD1|TRBV5-1|few
TGCGCCAGCAGGTTGGGGGACAGTAATGAAAAACTGTTTTTT
CASRLGDSNEKLFF
>TRBJ1-2|.|TRBV7-9|.
TGTGCCAGCAGCCTACAGGATTTCTATGGCTACACCTTC
CASSLQDFYGYTF
>TRBJ2-7|.|TRBV28|.
TGTGCCAGCAGTTTAGGGGCTCTCGAGCAGTACTTC
CASSLGALEQYF